This TCR beta chain was recorded in a study of OX40 agonist ivuxolimab in advanced cancers. The wider study: Partial responses were achieved by three patients, one with hepatocellular carcinoma and two with cutaneous melanoma. The study's findings and limits: Clonal expansion among partial responders at 0.1-3.0 mg/kg ranked near the lowest. Expanded clones belonging to CD8+ T cells outnumbered, on average, those of CD4+.

The CDR3 runs 15 residues. V trimming: 4 bases; J trimming: 5 bases; junction bases outside the gene matches: 9. The germline V gene encodes CDR1 SGHNT and CDR2 YYREEE (reference sequence). Points on this clone: Antigen unknown.

The method was immunoSEQ multiplex PCR; TCRdb's version includes in-frame clones alone and lacks a portion of them. This sample has tens of thousands of clones, with 65% to 75% found just once. The rearrangement links TRBV5-4 to TRBJ2-5; 9 nucleotides match TRBD2. This receptor was identified in an adult with an advanced solid tumor such as melanoma, head and neck, liver or kidney cancer. This specimen consisted of CD4+ or CD8+ T cells sorted from blood, obtained in a trial of the OX40 agonist ivuxolimab. This CDR3 reads CASSPAGGQQETQYF. In DNA, the CDR3 is TGTGCCAGCAGCCCGGCGGGGGGGCAGCAGGAGACCCAGTACTTC.